Sequencing of this T cell receptor beta chain was carried out in a study of T cell repertoires in cytomegalovirus infection. Study overall: Evidence of both CMV infection and a matching HLA type came from public TCR beta signatures.

TCRdb called the reads again in MiXCR, with one record for every CDR3 protein. This table holds 200,000 to 250,000 distinct CDR3 sequences, roughly an eighth found once. The germline V and J ends were trimmed by 4 bases and 2 bases, with 8 bases remaining between them. Per germline, CDR1 GTSNPN and CDR2 SVGIG (reference sequence). The CDR3 extends over 12 amino acids. This TCR was recovered from a human donor in good health (CMV status not recorded). Some clones in this sample may be carry-over from other donors' samples. The source material was PBMCs. The chain links TRBV30 to TRBJ1-2; D possibly corresponds to TRBD1 (6 bases). The CDR3 spells CAWKGGNYGYTF. The CDR3 coding sequence is TGTGCCTGGAAGGGGGGGAACTATGGCTACACCTTC.